Each of the 21 T cell receptor beta chains below was sequenced from the same sample in a study of vaccination and CD4 T cells after COVID-19. Treatment here: approximately 9-day PBMC culture with coronavirus spike peptide pools or control peptides (ViraFEST assay). These receptors have no identified antigens. With the Oncomine TCR Beta short-read assay, DNA from cultured CD4+ T cells was sequenced. MiXCR was run by TCRdb on the PCR reads, yielding one entry per CDR3 protein. The sample records some 10,000 distinct CDR3 sequences, approximately 48% being singletons. The sequenced sample consisted of CD4+ T cells from blood, cultured in vitro. Source of these receptors: a human donor who had recovered from COVID-19.

The chain combines TRBV5-8 with TRBJ1-2, with 10 bases that match TRBD1. V gave up 3 bases and J gave up 1 base; unmatched junction bases: 6. The CDR3 has 16 amino acids. Per germline, CDR1 SGHTS and CDR2 YDEGEE. The CDR3 DNA follows: TGTGCCAGCAGCTACCGGGACAGGGGAAATAACTATGGCTACACCTTC. It is translated as CASSYRDRGNNYGYTF. The entire variable domain, with the rest obtained from reference TRBV5-8 and TRBJ1-2, is as follows: EAGVTQSPTHLIKTRGQQATLRCSPISGHTSVYWYQQALGLGLQFLLWYDEGEERNRGNFPPRFSGRQFPNYSSELNVNALELEDSALYLCASSYRDRGNNYGYTFGSGTRLTVV.

The chain employs TRBV10-1 and TRBJ2-3; D call uncertain. Germline values: CDR1 WNHNN, CDR2 SYGVQD (reference sequence). The CDR3 is made up of 13 amino acids. V gave up 5 bases and J gave up 4 bases, with 10 bases separating them. Here the CDR3 reads CASSFTLPDTQYF. DNA for the CDR3: TGCGCCAGCAGTTTCACTCTTCCAGATACGCAGTATTTT.

The chain recombines TRBV19 with TRBJ1-2; TRBD1 matches at 8 bases. The CDR3 sequence is 15 residues long. Germline V lookup: CDR1 LNHDA, CDR2 SQIVND (reference sequence). V lost 11 bases and J lost 7; bases outside the gene matches: 18. Written as DNA, the CDR3 is TGTGCCGGCGGGACAGGTACCGGTAGCGGAGGTGGCTACACCTTC. This codes for CAGGTGTGSGGGYTF.

This chain uses TRBV7-2 with TRBJ2-3; D gene unclear. The CDR3 extends over 12 amino acids. The V gene lost 4 bases and the J gene lost 1 base, with 3 bases spanning the gap. Germline loops: CDR1 SGHTA, CDR2 FQGNSA. As DNA, the CDR3 is TGTGCCAGCAGCTACCGCACAGATACGCAGTATTTT. Protein: CASSYRTDTQYF. Full variable domain (remainder filled in from reference TRBV7-2 and TRBJ2-3): GAGVSQSPSNKVTEKGKDVELRCDPISGHTALYWYRQSLGQGLEFLIYFQGNSAPDKSGLPSDRFSAERTGGSVSTLTIQRTQQEDSAVYLCASSYRTDTQYFGPGTRLTVL.

This chain joins TRBV27 and TRBJ1-3, with D possibly being TRBD1 (6 bases). V was trimmed by 5 bases and J by 4 bases, leaving 18 bases between them. Germline CDR1 and CDR2: MNHEY and SMNVEV (reference sequence). The CDR3 has 16 amino acids. For the CDR3, the DNA is TGTGCCAGCAGTCCACCCCCGGGGGCGCGAGGAAACACCATATATTTT. Its translation: CASSPPPGARGNTIYF.

The CDR3 here is CSAMTSQNHEQYF. CDR3 in DNA: TGCAGTGCTATGACTAGCCAGAACCACGAGCAGTACTTC. The chain links TRBV20-1 to TRBJ2-7; 7 bases are shared with TRBD2. Germline CDR1 is DFQATT and CDR2 is SNEGSKA (reference sequence). Trimming removed 4 bases from V and 5 bases from J; junction bases left unmatched: 8. The CDR3 extends over 13 amino acids.

The V gene is TRBV6-5, the J gene TRBJ1-6; D gene uncertain. The CDR3 consists of 13 residues. Germline lookup yields CDR1 MNHEY and CDR2 SVGAGI. V lost 2 bases and J 8 bases, leaving 7 bases between the germline ends. The CDR3 is CASSYGRDSPLHF. The CDR3 bases are TGTGCCAGCAGTTACGGACGAGATTCACCCCTCCACTTT.

This clonotype was detected only a few times. The rearrangement links TRBV20-1 to TRBJ1-1, with 9 bases fitting TRBD1. The germline gives CDR1 DFQATT, CDR2 SNEGSKA (reference sequence). V shed 5 bases, J shed 2 bases, and the junction held 3 bases outside the gene matches. The CDR3 extends over 13 amino acids. The CDR3 sequence is CSAGDRVNTEAFF. The DNA for the CDR3 is TGCAGTGCTGGGGACAGGGTCAACACTGAAGCTTTCTTT.

The rearrangement uses TRBV12-5 and TRBJ2-1; 13 positions agree with TRBD2. CDR1 is LGHNT and CDR2 is FRNRAP in the germline V gene. The CDR3 loop spans 14 amino acids. Germline trimming cut 5 bases from V and 14 bases from J; bases unmatched to any gene: 9. DNA of the CDR3: TGTGCTAGTGGTAACACGCCCGGGACTAGCGGGGAGTTCTTC. This codes for CASGNTPGTSGEFF.

A single count supports this clonotype. V gene TRBV18 combines with J gene TRBJ1-1; D is possibly TRBD1 (6 bases). The CDR3 spans 15 residues. CDR1 and CDR2 from the germline V gene are KGHSH and LQKENI. Trimming pared 1 base from V and 6 bases from J, leaving 15 bases between. The CDR3 region is CASSPRYRESSEAFF. Written as DNA, the CDR3 is TGTGCCAGCTCACCACGCTACAGGGAATCTTCTGAAGCTTTCTTT.

The chain employs TRBV5-1 and TRBJ1-1; tentatively, D is TRBD1 (5 bases). Germline V gene sequence: CDR1 SGHRS, CDR2 YFSETQ. V dropped 3 bases and J dropped 0 bases, with 9 bases sitting between them. This CDR3 region has 14 residues. Here the CDR3 DNA reads TGCGCCAGCAGCTGGGACGGAATGAACACTGAAGCTTTCTTT. Translating it yields CASSWDGMNTEAFF.

The chain has TRBV6-1 and TRBJ1-1; 7 bases are a match to TRBD1. The length of the CDR3 is 13 residues. Germline CDR1 and CDR2: MNHNS and SASEGT. The ends lost 5 bases at V and 5 bases at J; junction bases unmatched: 5. The chain's CDR3 is CASSKQGRTEAFF. In DNA, the CDR3 is TGTGCCAGCAGTAAACAGGGGAGAACTGAAGCTTTCTTT.

CDR3 residues: CASSYAPASQGSNSPLHF. The CDR3 region has the DNA TGTGCCAGCAGTTACGCCCCAGCCTCCCAGGGGAGTAATTCACCCCTCCACTTT. The chain couples TRBV6-5 to TRBJ1-6, with D maybe TRBD1 (6 bases). Germline CDR1 and CDR2: MNHEY and SVGAGI. This CDR3 is built from 18 residues. The V end lost 2 bases, the J end lost 6 bases, and 20 bases lay between the germline ends.

The chain carries TRBV6-2 or TRBV6-3 and TRBJ1-2; 7 bases are shared with TRBD1. CDR3 size: 16 residues. Germline V gene lookup returns CDR1 MNHEY and CDR2 SVGEGT. The trim removed 3 bases at V and 3 bases at J, leaving 10 bases unmatched. CDR3 DNA: TGTGCCAGCAGTTATGTGACAGGGAGTATGGACTATGGCTACACCTTC. It yields the protein CASSYVTGSMDYGYTF.

The V gene is TRBV30, the J gene TRBJ1-1; D uncertain. Germline-derived CDR1 and CDR2 are GTSNPN and SVGIG (reference sequence). Trimming removed 3 bases from V and 1 base from J, with 9 bases in between. This CDR3 region has 13 residues. The CDR3 reads CAWRPLANTEAFF. The CDR3 nucleotides are TGTGCCTGGAGACCGTTGGCGAACACTGAAGCTTTCTTT.

This clonotype was detected a few times. The V and J genes are TRBV30 and TRBJ1-5; unclear D gene. Per germline, CDR1 GTSNPN and CDR2 SVGIG (reference sequence). V was shortened by 4 bases and J by 5 bases, with 15 bases between the two germline ends. The CDR3 loop spans 14 amino acids. The CDR3 DNA is TGTGCCTGGACTAGGTCCACAGAGGATCAGCCCCAGCATTTT. It translates to CAWTRSTEDQPQHF. Full variable domain (missing parts from reference TRBV30 and TRBJ1-5): SQTIHQWPATLVQPVGSPLSLECTVEGTSNPNLYWYRQAAGRGLQLLFYSVGIGQISSEVPQNLSASRPQDRQFILSSKKLLLSDSGFYLCAWTRSTEDQPQHFGDGTRLSIL.

This clonotype was observed a handful of times. The chain recombines TRBV7-2 with TRBJ1-3; no definite D call. V was pared by 1 base and J by 4 bases, with 5 bases between. CDR3 length: 13 amino acids. Germline V gene lookup returns CDR1 SGHTA and CDR2 FQGNSA. As DNA, the CDR3 is TGTGCCAGCAGCTTAGGTGGAGGAAACACCATATATTTT. Encoded protein: CASSLGGGNTIYF.

This clonotype was detected only a few times. DNA of the CDR3: TGTGCCAGCCGCCCGGCCTCTCGGTCCGTCTCACCCCTCCACTTT. Protein product: CASRPASRSVSPLHF. The J gene is TRBJ1-6, the V gene TRBV11-2; D not certain. This CDR3 has 15 residues. The germline CDR1 and CDR2 sequences are SGHAT and FQNNGV. V was pared by 8 bases and J by 10 bases, with 21 bases between.

There are a few counts of this clonotype. The J gene is TRBJ2-2, the V gene TRBV19, with a weak D call TRBD1 (6 bases). The V gene lost 6 bases and the J gene lost 0 bases, with 14 bases spanning the gap. From germline, CDR1 is LNHDA and CDR2 SQIVND (reference sequence). CDR3 length: 16 amino acids. The CDR3 loop is CASSDGQHTNTGELFF. CDR3 DNA: TGTGCCAGTAGCGACGGACAGCACACGAACACCGGGGAGCTGTTTTTT.

CDR3 nucleotide sequence: TGTGCCAGCATGGAAGGGTCGAAGACTGAAGCTTTCTTT. The encoded protein is CASMEGSKTEAFF. The J gene is TRBJ1-1, the V gene TRBV6-1; D is unresolved. The CDR3 has 13 amino acids. The germline V gene encodes CDR1 MNHNS and CDR2 SASEGT. V lost 7 bases and J 5 bases, leaving 14 bases between the germline ends.

The chain joins TRBV10-3 to TRBJ1-1; unclear D gene. The V gene lost 4 bases and the J gene lost 5 bases, with 17 bases spanning the gap. Germline V lookup: CDR1 ENHRY, CDR2 SYGVKD. This CDR3 has 15 residues. The CDR3 sequence: CAISAIWGGETEAFF. CDR3 coding DNA: TGTGCCATCAGTGCCATCTGGGGAGGTGAGACTGAAGCTTTCTTT.